This paragraph reports one T cell receptor (beta chain). The source of the sample is a study of blood T cell repertoires in COVID-19. Study background: Specimens from acute and convalescent COVID-19 originated in the United States, Italy and Spain. PBMCs, B-cell-depleted T cells, or T cells provided the cDNA or gDNA that made up the material.

Study processing details: Estimated nucleated cell counts came from reference gene primer amplification. Profiling relied on immunoSEQ multiplex PCR, and the TCRdb table lists in-frame clones only, not all of them. That table is the source of V, J and clone size, and D and trimming were worked out from the DNA. The table records around 110,000 clones, over 75% of them present only once. Deletions cut 4 bases from V and 4 bases from J, with 10 bases between. CDR3 size: 13 residues. The V gene's germline CDR1 is SGHTA and CDR2 FQGNSA. The J gene is TRBJ2-5, the V gene TRBV7-2; D might be TRBD2 (6 bases). The receptor was derived from a man in his sixties with active or convalescent COVID-19. Sample: peripheral blood. CDR3 in amino acids: CASSSFGGETQYF. CDR3 nucleotides: TGTGCCAGCAGCTCATTCGGGGGAGAGACCCAGTACTTC.